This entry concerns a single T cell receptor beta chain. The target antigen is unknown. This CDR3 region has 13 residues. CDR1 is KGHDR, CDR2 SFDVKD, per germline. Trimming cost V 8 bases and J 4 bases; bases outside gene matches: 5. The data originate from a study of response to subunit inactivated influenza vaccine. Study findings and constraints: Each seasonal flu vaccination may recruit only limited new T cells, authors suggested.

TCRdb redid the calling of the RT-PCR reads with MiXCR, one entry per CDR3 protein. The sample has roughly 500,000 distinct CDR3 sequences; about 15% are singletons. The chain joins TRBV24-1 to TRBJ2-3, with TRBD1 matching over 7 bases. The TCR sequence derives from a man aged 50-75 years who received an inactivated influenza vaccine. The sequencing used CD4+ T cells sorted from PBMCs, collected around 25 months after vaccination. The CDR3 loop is CATTTGVADTQYF. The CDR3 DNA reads TGTGCCACCACAACAGGGGTGGCAGATACGCAGTATTTT.